The rows below give T cell receptor beta chains drawn from one sample of a study of OX40 agonist ivuxolimab in advanced cancers. TCRdb's copy holds only in-frame clones and misses some; the assay was immunoSEQ multiplex PCR. In the table there are about 100,000 clones, more than 85% of which are singletons. Sequenced here: CD4+ or CD8+ T cells sorted from blood, sampled in a trial of the OX40 agonist ivuxolimab. All receptors come from an adult with an advanced solid tumor such as melanoma, head and neck, liver or kidney cancer. The CDR3 runs from the conserved cysteine through the conserved F or W.

15,TRBV7-3,TRBJ2-2,CASSLYLGQGGELFF
14,TRBV28,TRBJ1-1,CASSTAGGSTEAFF
12,TRBV7-9,TRBJ1-1,CASSFWGTEAFF
17,TRBV7-3,TRBJ2-3,CASSSGLAGVRTDTQYF
14,TRBV27,TRBJ1-1,CASSLARGNTEAFF
14,TRBV9,TRBJ1-2,CASSPRTANYGYTF
11,TRBV5-4,TRBJ1-2,CASSTTTGYTF
20,TRBV21-1,TRBJ2-7,CASSKASGVIRGGRAYEQYF
13,TRBV6-5,TRBJ1-3,CASTRSSGNTIYF
13,TRBV4-1,TRBJ1-5,CASSQDGNQPQHF
13,TRBV7-9,TRBJ1-1,CASSPLRGTEAFF
14,TRBV6-1,TRBJ2-3,CASSDGGGTDTQYF
16,TRBV5-1,TRBJ2-5,CASRAGLGYAQETQYF
14,TRBV5-1,TRBJ2-7,CASSLAGIRGEQYF